Shown below are 27 T cell receptor beta chains from a single sample sequenced in a study of T cell clonotyping in hematopoietic cell transplantation (dated by TCRdb to the early 2020s). Library preparation employed the immunoSEQ multiplex PCR assay. Drawn from immuneACCESS, this table holds only the in-frame rearrangements with V and J called that TCRdb kept. Clones are partly lost; checked studies trace under half to an unresolved V gene and leave the rest unexplained. The sample table shows 35,000 to 50,000 clones, and roughly 85% are seen once. About 2.8% of the sample is in the top ten clones. In the paper's terms, the time point label means: recipient sample about 28 days before transplant, after cytoreduction. Sequenced here: peripheral blood mononuclear cells, sampled before stem cell transplant. Receptor source: a man in his sixties with acute myeloid leukemia. Some clones in this sample may be carry-over from other donors' samples.

This sequence joins TRBV28 and TRBJ1-6; D is uncertain. The ends were cut back, 6 bases at V and 4 bases at J, with 7 bases in the middle. The CDR3 loop spans 13 amino acids. Germline CDR1 is MDHEN and CDR2 is SYDVKM. The CDR3 loop reads CASRRNYNSPLHF. DNA for the CDR3: TGTGCCAGCAGAAGGAATTATAATTCACCCCTCCACTTT.

The rearrangement joins TRBV2 to TRBJ2-3, with D unresolved. Trimming removed 6 bases from V and 2 bases from J, with 3 bases in between. The CDR3 sequence is 11 residues long. Germline CDR1 and CDR2: SNHLY and FYNNEI. The CDR3 is CASRITDTQYF. CDR3 bases: TGTGCCAGCAGGATCACAGATACGCAGTATTTT.

This clone was recorded once. V is TRBV30 and J is TRBJ1-2; TRBD1 agrees at 7 bases. Germline values: CDR1 GTSNPN, CDR2 SVGIG (reference sequence). The CDR3 length is 16 residues. The V and J ends lost 3 bases and 3 bases, in that order; junction bases with no gene match: 13. CDR3 protein: CAWRKQGPYPDYGYTF. The CDR3 bases are TGTGCCTGGAGAAAACAGGGGCCTTACCCTGACTATGGCTACACCTTC.

The chain links TRBV5-1 to TRBJ1-1; the D gene is possibly TRBD1 (5 bases). CDR3 length equals 19 residues. The germline CDR1 and CDR2 sequences are SGHRS and YFSETQ. Deletions cut 4 bases from V and 0 bases from J, with 25 bases between. The DNA for the CDR3 is TGCGCCAGCAGCCGGCCCCCCGGAGGGGCGCCTATAATGAACACTGAAGCTTTCTTT. Protein product: CASSRPPGGAPIMNTEAFF.

The V gene is TRBV27, the J gene TRBJ1-2, with D uncertain. Germline-derived CDR1 and CDR2 are MNHEY and SMNVEV (reference sequence). The CDR3 runs 18 residues. The V gene lost 7 bases and the J gene lost 3 bases, with 27 bases spanning the gap. The CDR3 sequence is CASTAAGIGRSGDYGYTF. The CDR3 DNA reads TGTGCCAGCACTGCGGCGGGGATAGGGCGGAGTGGAGACTATGGCTACACCTTC.

V usage is TRBV27 and J usage is TRBJ2-2; a weak D match, TRBD2 (5 bases). The V and J ends lost 9 bases and 0 bases respectively, with 17 bases between them. Germline V gene data show CDR1 as MNHEY and CDR2 as SMNVEV (reference sequence). CDR3 size: 16 residues. In DNA form, the CDR3 reads TGTGCCAGTCGAATAGGGCCAGCGGCGAACACCGGGGAGCTGTTTTTT. Translated, it gives CASRIGPAANTGELFF.

This sequence joins TRBV2 and TRBJ1-6; 7 nucleotides match TRBD1. CDR1 and CDR2 from the germline V gene are SNHLY and FYNNEI. The CDR3 sequence is 15 residues long. The trim removed 6 bases at V and 7 bases at J, leaving 9 bases unmatched. CDR3 nucleotide sequence: TGTGCCAGCAGGGGAAAGGGGGCCGGGAATTCACCCCTCCACTTT. The encoded protein is CASRGKGAGNSPLHF.

The chain joins TRBV7-3 to TRBJ2-7; D call uncertain. Germline lookup yields CDR1 SGHTA and CDR2 FQGTGA. Trimming cost V 1 base and J 0 bases, with 7 bases left between them. CDR3 length equals 14 residues. The CDR3 sequence is CASSLRPFSYEQYF. The CDR3 DNA sequence: TGTGCCAGCAGCTTAAGACCGTTCTCCTACGAGCAGTACTTC.

The rearrangement links TRBV19 to TRBJ1-4, with D unclear. V shed 5 bases and J shed 7 bases, with 14 bases lying between them. CDR1 and CDR2 (germline): LNHDA, SQIVND (reference sequence). CDR3 size: 14 residues. Here the CDR3 DNA reads TGTGCCAGTAGTCAAACGGCTCAAGTTGAAAAACTGTTTTTT. Its protein is CASSQTAQVEKLFF.

This clone was seen a handful of times. The chain uses TRBV5-1 and TRBJ2-7, with TRBD1 matching 9 bases. The CDR3 sequence is 13 residues long. Germline V CDR1 and CDR2: SGHRS, YFSETQ. The junction had 1 base not matched to a gene; V was cut back by 0 bases and J by 6 bases. This CDR3 reads CASSLDRGREQYF. The DNA for the CDR3 is TGCGCCAGCAGCTTGGACAGGGGGCGCGAGCAGTACTTC. Together with reference TRBV5-1 and TRBJ2-7, the CDR3 gives the full variable domain: KAGVTQTPRYLIKTRGQQVTLSCSPISGHRSVSWYQQTPGQGLQFLFEYFSETQRNKGNFPGRFSGRQFSNSRSEMNVSTLELGDSALYLCASSLDRGREQYFGPGTRLTVT.

The chain's CDR3 is CASSREGLVVETQYF. Written as DNA, the CDR3 is TGTGCCAGCAGTAGAGAGGGACTAGTGGTCGAGACCCAGTACTTC. The chain joins TRBV28 to TRBJ2-5, with 8 nucleotides matching TRBD2. V shed 5 bases, J shed 5 bases, and the junction held 10 bases outside the gene matches. CDR1 MDHEN and CDR2 SYDVKM come from the germline V gene. CDR3 length: 15 amino acids.

The gene calls are TRBV30 and TRBJ1-2; D might be TRBD1 (5 bases). The V gene's germline CDR1 is GTSNPN and CDR2 SVGIG (reference sequence). The CDR3 covers 12 residues. Trimming removed 4 bases from V and 2 bases from J, with 8 bases in between. For the CDR3, the DNA is TGTGCCTGGACGGGGGGGAACTATGGCTACACCTTC. This gives the protein CAWTGGNYGYTF. Combining the CDR3 with reference TRBV30 and TRBJ1-2 gives the whole variable domain SQTIHQWPATLVQPVGSPLSLECTVEGTSNPNLYWYRQAAGRGLQLLFYSVGIGQISSEVPQNLSASRPQDRQFILSSKKLLLSDSGFYLCAWTGGNYGYTFGSGTRLTVV.

V and J are TRBV7-2 and TRBJ1-3; D gene unclear. This CDR3 comprises 14 residues. The V gene lost 7 bases and the J gene lost 2 bases, with 12 bases spanning the gap. Germline V gene sequence: CDR1 SGHTA, CDR2 FQGNSA. The CDR3, as DNA: TGTGCCAGCATGGAAATGGTGGCTGGAAACACCATATATTTT. Its protein is CASMEMVAGNTIYF. Filled out from reference TRBV7-2 and TRBJ1-3, the complete variable domain reads GAGVSQSPSNKVTEKGKDVELRCDPISGHTALYWYRQSLGQGLEFLIYFQGNSAPDKSGLPSDRFSAERTGGSVSTLTIQRTQQEDSAVYLCASMEMVAGNTIYFGEGSWLTVV.

V is TRBV13 and J is TRBJ2-3, with 9 bases aligning to TRBD1. The J segment lost 2 bases and the V segment lost 10 bases, leaving 4 bases of the junction unmatched. Germline assignment: CDR1 PRHDT and CDR2 FYEKMQ (reference sequence). The CDR3 has 13 residues. Here the CDR3 DNA reads TGTGCCACGGGACAGGGAGACACAGATACGCAGTATTTT. Protein: CATGQGDTDTQYF.

V and J are TRBV30 and TRBJ1-1, with D possibly TRBD1 on 6 matching bases. CDR3 size: 14 residues. Germline V gene sequence: CDR1 GTSNPN, CDR2 SVGIG (reference sequence). Trimming took 2 bases from V and 4 from J, leaving 14 bases between them. Here the CDR3 DNA reads TGTGCCTGGAGTAGGGGCAGGGGAGCCACTGAAGCTTTCTTT. The encoded protein is CAWSRGRGATEAFF.

V usage is TRBV5-8 and J usage is TRBJ2-1, with TRBD2 identical over 7 bases. The CDR3 is made up of 14 amino acids. Germline values: CDR1 SGHTS, CDR2 YDEGEE. The V gene end was trimmed by 0 bases and the J gene end by 4 bases; junction bases not matched to a gene: 1. CDR3: CASSLGGGYNEQFF. The CDR3 coding sequence is TGTGCCAGCAGCTTGGGGGGGGGTTACAATGAGCAGTTCTTC.

The chain recombines TRBV11-2 with TRBJ1-2, with 9 bases matching TRBD1. Germline-derived CDR1 and CDR2 are SGHAT and FQNNGV. This CDR3 is 18 amino acids long. V lost 1 base, J lost 5 bases, and 14 bases stayed unmatched. The CDR3, as DNA: TGTGCCAGCAGCTTAGTCCCAACCGGGACAGGGAGTGTTTATGGCTACACCTTC. As protein: CASSLVPTGTGSVYGYTF.

CDR3 residues: CASSLETGTNEKLFF. For the CDR3, the DNA is TGCGCCAGCAGCTTGGAGACAGGGACTAATGAAAAACTGTTTTTT. The chain combines TRBV5-1 with TRBJ1-4, with TRBD1 matching over 7 bases. Trimming cost V 0 bases and J 2 bases; bases outside gene matches: 1. Germline-derived CDR1 and CDR2 are SGHRS and YFSETQ. The CDR3 contains 15 residues.

As DNA, the CDR3 is TGTGCCTGGGGCAACTCCTACGAGCAGTACTTC. This encodes CAWGNSYEQYF. The chain uses TRBV30 and TRBJ2-7; D unresolved. Per germline, CDR1 GTSNPN and CDR2 SVGIG (reference sequence). The CDR3 has 11 residues. V lost 5 bases and J lost 0, with 5 bases in between.

This clone appeared a few times. The chain uses TRBV2 and TRBJ1-6; D not certain. The CDR3 totals 13 residues. Germline CDR1 and CDR2: SNHLY and FYNNEI. V was trimmed by 6 bases and J by 14 bases, leaving 17 bases between them. The CDR3: CASSSEAGSTLHF. In DNA, the CDR3 is TGTGCCAGCAGCAGCGAGGCAGGTAGTACCCTCCACTTT.

The chain joins TRBV4-3 to TRBJ1-5; TRBD1 matches at 10 bases. The CDR3 has 15 residues. Germline lookup yields CDR1 LGHNA and CDR2 YSLEER. V lost 3 bases to trimming and J lost 5 bases; unmatched junction nucleotides: 4. CDR3 sequence: CASSHSTGGHQPQHF. CDR3 DNA sequence: TGCGCCAGCAGCCACTCGACAGGGGGCCATCAGCCCCAGCATTTT.

V and J are TRBV4-3 and TRBJ1-4; 9 bases agree with TRBD1. The CDR3 runs to 16 residues. The ends lost 0 bases at V and 5 bases at J; junction bases unmatched: 4. Germline CDR1 and CDR2: LGHNA and YSLEER. CDR3 residues: CASSQDPTGGNEKLFF. DNA of the CDR3: TGCGCCAGCAGCCAAGATCCGACAGGGGGAAATGAAAAACTGTTTTTT.

V gene TRBV19 combines with J gene TRBJ2-7; D may be TRBD1 or TRBD2 (7 bases each). Per the germline V gene, CDR1 is LNHDA and CDR2 is SQIVND (reference sequence). The CDR3 has 18 amino acids. The V end was cut by 4 bases, the J end by 0 bases, with 22 bases between. This CDR3 is CASSTPPKGRGHSYEQYF. Here the CDR3 DNA reads TGTGCCAGTAGTACCCCACCCAAAGGGAGGGGGCACTCCTACGAGCAGTACTTC. Using reference TRBV19 and TRBJ2-7 for the parts outside the CDR3, the full variable domain is DGGITQSPKYLFRKEGQNVTLSCEQNLNHDAMYWYRQDPGQGLRLIYYSQIVNDFQKGDIAEGYSVSREKKESFPLTVTSAQKNPTAFYLCASSTPPKGRGHSYEQYFGPGTRLTVT.

V is TRBV7-9 and J is TRBJ1-5, with D unclear. V lost 5 bases to trimming and J lost 5 bases, with 10 bases between them. Germline CDR1 reads SEHNR; CDR2 reads FQNEAQ (reference sequence). This CDR3 contains 13 residues. The CDR3 region has the DNA TGTGCCAGCAGCGCGGAGGTCGATCAGCCCCAGCATTTT. Amino acids: CASSAEVDQPQHF.

The rearrangement links TRBV6-5 to TRBJ1-1, with D hard to call. The CDR3 is 16 amino acids. V was shortened by 0 bases and J by 1 base, with 12 bases between the two germline ends. Per germline, CDR1 MNHEY and CDR2 SVGAGI. CDR3 protein: CASSYSSVRTNTEAFF. In DNA form, the CDR3 reads TGTGCCAGCAGTTACTCGAGCGTACGGACGAACACTGAAGCTTTCTTT.

V is TRBV5-1 and J is TRBJ1-2; 8 bases are shared with TRBD1. CDR1 and CDR2 (germline): SGHRS, YFSETQ. The J segment lost 3 bases and the V segment lost 7 bases, leaving 14 bases of the junction unmatched. The CDR3 has 16 amino acids. The CDR3 DNA is TGCGCCAGCGGGGCCCTGGGGACAGGCGGCGACTATGGCTACACCTTC. Translating gives CASGALGTGGDYGYTF.

This rearrangement joins TRBV15 to TRBJ2-6, with D hard to call. The CDR3 totals 15 residues. Trimming removed 3 bases from V and 0 bases from J, with 6 bases in between. Looked up from germline, CDR1 is LNHNV and CDR2 is YYDKDF (reference sequence). CDR3 coding DNA: TGTGCCACCAGCAGCTACAGCTCTGGGGCCAACGTCCTGACTTTC. Translation: CATSSYSSGANVLTF.